Described below is a single T cell receptor beta chain sequence and its context. The entry originates in a study of blood T cells in healthy people across ages. Combining a sample-barcoded 5' primer with a J-beta primer mix, a second PCR ran for roughly 7 to 12 cycles. Researchers report that each sample yielded at least 2.5 million CDR3-containing paired-end reads. Each CDR3 protein is one row after TCRdb ran MiXCR on the 5' RACE reads. The sample lists roughly 800,000 distinct CDR3 sequences, 58% seen once, with roughly 20% in the top ten. This receptor was obtained from a man between 25 and 39 years old in good health. Sample: blood.

As DNA, the CDR3 is TGTGCCAGCAGCTTAGCGTCTGGAGGACAGAGCACAGATACGCAGTATTTT. Translating gives CASSLASGGQSTDTQYF. The rearrangement uses TRBV7-2 and TRBJ2-3; weak D call: TRBD1 (6 bases). There are 17 residues in the CDR3. Trimming stripped 0 bases from V and 0 bases from J, with 13 bases between. Germline V lookup: CDR1 SGHTA, CDR2 FQGNSA.